The present entry profiles one T cell receptor (beta chain) with its context. Its antigen remains unidentified. Base qualities are missing; no much larger clone stands one base away. This record belongs to a study of blood T cell repertoires in COVID-19 (dated by TCRdb to 2018 to 2020). With respect to the entire study: Samples from collaborators originated in the United States, Italy and Spain and spanned both the acute and convalescent phases of COVID-19. The prospective study material was composed of cDNA or gDNA derived from T cells, B-cell-depleted T cells, or PBMCs. The dataset comprised deeply sampled blood TCRbeta repertoires from subjects exposed to, actively infected with, or recovered from COVID-19. The repertoires were released in a freely available public database intended as a resource for research on the immune response to SARS-CoV-2. The samples were drawn from the first 160 participants of the ongoing ImmuneRACE study and from 1,254 subjects provided by 6 global collaborators. The sample metadata nearly always contained a de-identified subject ID, COVID-19 status, age in years and sex. Where available, HLA class I and class II types were obtained from metadata supplied by the sample provider rather than from assay-based typing.

In Seattle, one collaborating source enrolled patients while the infection was active and tracked those patients longitudinally over the course of disease. Each collaborating institution followed its own protocols to collect whole blood in K2EDTA tubes. For TCRbeta analysis, collaborators shipped samples in one of three forms: frozen whole blood, isolated PBMCs, or DNA extracted from either of those sample types. TCRbeta CDR3 regions were amplified from genomic DNA by means of the immunoSEQ Assay, a bias-controlled multiplex PCR. Per the authors' processing: Nucleated cell counts per sample were estimated from amplification of reference gene primers within the assay. To quantify the absolute abundance of each unique TCRbeta CDR3 rearrangement, sequence reads were collapsed and filtered. For each sample, productive Simpson clonality was calculated by taking the square root of Simpson's diversity index across productive rearrangements. Entries here come from immuneACCESS through TCRdb and include only in-frame sequences with V and J called. Some clones fail to appear in such tables; in the studies checked, an unresolved V gene covers under half of the shortfall, and the cause of the remainder is unknown. Clonal size and the V and J genes are those of that table, whereas D and trimming came from the DNA. Counted in this sample were 200,000 or so clones; about 90% of them appeared once. The biggest ten clones account for over 0.75% of the sample.

Counted from cysteine to phenylalanine, this CDR3 has 13 amino acids. The only DNA kept is the CDR3, 39 bases in frame from the first base. Looking up the germline V gene (reference sequence) yields CDR1 LNHDA and CDR2 SQIVND. The junction shows trimming of 4 bases on V and 1 base on J, plus 7 bases between the germline ends. Overall study results and their limits: The amount of clinical and demographic metadata varied by source and participant and was provided uncurated.

The sample consisted of peripheral blood. This chain is built from TRBV19 and TRBJ1-1; a confident D gene designation cannot be given. The clonotype originates from a man aged 60 to 69 with COVID-19, enrolled during active disease. The DNA is TGTGCCAGTAGTAAATACAGGAACACTGAAGCTTTCTTT. Its protein is CASSKYRNTEAFF.